This T cell receptor (beta chain) was sequenced in a study of control samples from healthy donors and cancer patients. The assay was immunoSEQ multiplex PCR, and TCRdb's table has in-frame clones only and misses some. The table records around 90,000 clones, over 65% of them present only once. The source material was blood. This clonotype originated in a middle-aged woman in good health.

CDR3 nucleotides: TGTGCCAGCAGCGTAAGGGGTGGGAGTGTGGAGACCCAGTACTTC. Protein sequence: CASSVRGGSVETQYF. The genes are TRBV9 and TRBJ2-5; D is tentatively TRBD1 or TRBD2 (5 bases each). Germline V gene sequence: CDR1 SGDLS, CDR2 YYNGEE. The CDR3 runs to 15 residues. V gave up 1 base and J gave up 5 bases, with 15 bases separating them.